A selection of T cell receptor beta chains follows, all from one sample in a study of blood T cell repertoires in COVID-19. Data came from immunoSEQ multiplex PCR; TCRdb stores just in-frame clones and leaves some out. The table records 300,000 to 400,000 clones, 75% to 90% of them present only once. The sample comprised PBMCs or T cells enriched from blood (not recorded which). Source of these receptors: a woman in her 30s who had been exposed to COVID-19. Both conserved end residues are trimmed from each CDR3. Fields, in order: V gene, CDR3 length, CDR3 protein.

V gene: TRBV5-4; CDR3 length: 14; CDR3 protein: ASSLNAGAASGELF
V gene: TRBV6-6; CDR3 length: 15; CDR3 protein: ASSPGRVSQQNSPLH
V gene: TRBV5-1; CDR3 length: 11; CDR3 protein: ASSYDRGTEAF
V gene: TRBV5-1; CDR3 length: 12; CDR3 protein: ASSLGREQRGYT
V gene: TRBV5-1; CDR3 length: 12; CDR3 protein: ASSLADSGQGLF
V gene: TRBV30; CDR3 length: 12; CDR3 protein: AWIARGRTYEQY
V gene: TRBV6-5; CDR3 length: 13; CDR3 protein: ARGTSGGLSYEQY
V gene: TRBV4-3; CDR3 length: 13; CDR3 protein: ASSQDTEANQPQH
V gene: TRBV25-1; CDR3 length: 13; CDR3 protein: ASRSLTGSSYEQY
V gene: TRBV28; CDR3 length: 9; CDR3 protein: ASSTRETQY
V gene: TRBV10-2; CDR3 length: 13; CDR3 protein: ASSASGGAVYEQY
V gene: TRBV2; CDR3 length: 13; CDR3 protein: ASSQDPRGGYGYT
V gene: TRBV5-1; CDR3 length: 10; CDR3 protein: ASSYEGVLAF
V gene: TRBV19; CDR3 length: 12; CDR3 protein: ATRLAGGGETQY
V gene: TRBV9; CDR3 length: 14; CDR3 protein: ASSAQGAQSRTEAF
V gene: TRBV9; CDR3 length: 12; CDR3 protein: ASSSGTGRAEAF
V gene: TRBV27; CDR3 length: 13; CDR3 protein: ASSLATGFNSPLH
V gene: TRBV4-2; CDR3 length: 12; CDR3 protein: ASSQGGKANEQF
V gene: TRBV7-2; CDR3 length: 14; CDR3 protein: ASSLRLAGGPDTQY
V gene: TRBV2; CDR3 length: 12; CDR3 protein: ASSGYRGPYGYT
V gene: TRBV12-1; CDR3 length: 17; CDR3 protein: ASSFGRTADDASNYGYT
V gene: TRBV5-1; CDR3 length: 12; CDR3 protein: ASSPQGITEKLF
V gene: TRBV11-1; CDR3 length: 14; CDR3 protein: ASSTEAGGPPDTQY
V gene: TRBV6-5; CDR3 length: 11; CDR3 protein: ASRTLAGDSQY
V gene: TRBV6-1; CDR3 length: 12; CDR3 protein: ASSDPTGTDTQY
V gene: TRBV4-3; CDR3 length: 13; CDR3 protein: ASSQGGGSNYGYT
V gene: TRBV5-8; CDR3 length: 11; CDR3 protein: ASSPHPTNTQY
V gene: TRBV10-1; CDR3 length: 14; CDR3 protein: ASSGSGGSGANVLT
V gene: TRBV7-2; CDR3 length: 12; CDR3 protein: ASSLISVNYGYT
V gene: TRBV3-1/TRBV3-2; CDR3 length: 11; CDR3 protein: ASSQGGPQPQH
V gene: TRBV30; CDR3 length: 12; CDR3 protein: AWSGLLNGAEQF
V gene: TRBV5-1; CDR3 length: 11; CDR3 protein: ASSQTSFDTQY
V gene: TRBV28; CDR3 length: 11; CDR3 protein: ASSFETNTEAF
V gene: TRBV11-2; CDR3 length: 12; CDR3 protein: ASSLQGPGETQY
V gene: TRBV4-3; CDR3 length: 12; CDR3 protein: ASSQDLQGYGYT
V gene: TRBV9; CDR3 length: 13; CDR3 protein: ASSAGTGSPYGYT
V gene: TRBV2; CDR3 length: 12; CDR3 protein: ASRVTGLNEKLF
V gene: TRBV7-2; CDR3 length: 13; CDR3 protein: ASSPMGGVGNTIY
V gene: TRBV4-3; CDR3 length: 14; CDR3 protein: ASSPNYNTGGYGYT
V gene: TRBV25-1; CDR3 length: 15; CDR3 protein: ASSDSTVSSYNSPLH
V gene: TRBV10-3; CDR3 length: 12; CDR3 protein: AISSAGASTEAF
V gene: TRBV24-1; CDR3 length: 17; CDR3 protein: ATSDRTGTGGIGNQPQH
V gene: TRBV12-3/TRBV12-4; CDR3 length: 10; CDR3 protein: ASSPGDYGYT
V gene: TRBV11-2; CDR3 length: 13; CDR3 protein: ASSLVSSGGAEQF
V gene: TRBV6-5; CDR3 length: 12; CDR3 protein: ASSSTGSNEKLF
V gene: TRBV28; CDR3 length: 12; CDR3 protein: ASSLSDRKNGYT
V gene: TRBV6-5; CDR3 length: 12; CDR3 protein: ASSPDRGLGELF
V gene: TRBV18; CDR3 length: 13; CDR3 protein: ASSPPSEANYGYT
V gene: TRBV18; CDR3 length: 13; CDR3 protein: ASSRAGSSNTEAF
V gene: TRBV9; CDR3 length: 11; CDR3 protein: ASSVAGNQPQH
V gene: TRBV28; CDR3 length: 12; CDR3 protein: ASSFAGETYEQY
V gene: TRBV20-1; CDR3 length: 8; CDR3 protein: KTGRGTQY
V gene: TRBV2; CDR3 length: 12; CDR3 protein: ASSAVQGHGELF